The 8 T cell receptor beta chains in this list originate from one sample, sequenced in a study of CD8 T cells in Susac syndrome. RNA amounts of about 0.45 to 1 ug underwent reverse transcription with random hexamers. TCRdb recomputed calls from the immunoSEQ multiplex PCR reads with MiXCR, one row per CDR3 protein. Found here are under 200,000 distinct CDR3 sequences, 90% to 95% of them singletons; the top ten hold about 0.09%. Sequenced input: CD4+ T cells from PBMCs. The receptors here all came from a human donor with Susac syndrome.

V gene TRBV5-1 combines with J gene TRBJ2-1; D gene unclear. Germline values: CDR1 SGHRS, CDR2 YFSETQ. The CDR3 totals 13 residues. V gave up 0 bases and J gave up 10 bases, with 11 bases separating them. CDR3 sequence (DNA): TGCGCCAGCAGCTTGGCGGAGCATCGAGAGCAGTTCTTC. As protein: CASSLAEHREQFF.

The rearrangement joins TRBV28 to TRBJ2-1; D may be TRBD1 (7 bases). V lost 4 bases and J lost 8, with 18 bases in between. Germline values: CDR1 MDHEN, CDR2 SYDVKM. This CDR3 has 15 amino acids. CDR3 amino acids: CASSSPQGGVDEQFF. The DNA of the CDR3 is TGTGCCAGCAGTTCCCCCCAGGGGGGTGTCGATGAGCAGTTCTTC.

J is TRBJ2-6 and V is TRBV10-3, with D possibly matching TRBD2 (5 bases). CDR3 length: 15 residues. Germline CDR1 and CDR2: ENHRY and SYGVKD. The ends were cut back, 6 bases at V and 1 base at J, with 10 bases in the middle. The CDR3 region is CAISTTSSGANVLTF. The CDR3 nucleotides read TGTGCCATCAGCACTACTAGTTCTGGGGCCAACGTCCTGACTTTC.

This clonotype has only one observation. The gene calls are TRBV18 and TRBJ1-5; the match to TRBD1 covers 8 bases. Germline CDR1 is KGHSH and CDR2 is LQKENI. V shed 5 bases, J shed 4 bases, and the junction held 7 bases outside the gene matches. CDR3 length: 15 amino acids. The CDR3 DNA reads TGTGCCAGCTCAGGTCCAGACAGGGGAAATCAGCCCCAGCATTTT. It codes for CASSGPDRGNQPQHF.

This chain connects TRBV20-1 to TRBJ2-3; 9 bases are a match to TRBD2. The length of the CDR3 is 15 residues. V was clipped by 3 bases and J by 7 bases; unmatched bases: 11. The germline CDR1 and CDR2 sequences are DFQATT and SNEGSKA (reference sequence). The CDR3 DNA sequence: TGCAGTGCTAGGGGTCCGGGACTAGCAGAGCATACGCAGTATTTT. It specifies CSARGPGLAEHTQYF.

The chain couples TRBV14 to TRBJ2-1; 9 nucleotides match TRBD1. V dropped 2 bases and J dropped 6; count of bases not matched to a gene: 11. The CDR3 runs 17 residues. The germline V gene has CDR1 SGHDN and CDR2 FVKESK. CDR3 sequence reads: CASSQHFLQGARNEQFF. CDR3 bases: TGTGCCAGCAGCCAACATTTTCTACAGGGGGCACGCAATGAGCAGTTCTTC.

The chain has TRBV12-3 or TRBV12-4 and TRBJ1-5; 7 positions match TRBD1. Trimming cost V 6 bases and J 0 bases; bases outside gene matches: 5. CDR3 length: 15 amino acids. The chain's CDR3 is CASSPGQYSNQPQHF. In nucleotides, the CDR3 is TGTGCCAGCAGCCCGGGACAGTATAGCAATCAGCCCCAGCATTTT.

In DNA, the CDR3 is TGTGCCAGCAGGACGAGCGGGGCAGATACGCAGTATTTT. It specifies CASRTSGADTQYF. The gene calls are TRBV12-3 or TRBV12-4 and TRBJ2-3; 7 nucleotides agree with TRBD2. Losses at the gene ends were 6 bases for V and 4 bases for J; bases not matched to a gene: 4. This CDR3 has 13 residues.